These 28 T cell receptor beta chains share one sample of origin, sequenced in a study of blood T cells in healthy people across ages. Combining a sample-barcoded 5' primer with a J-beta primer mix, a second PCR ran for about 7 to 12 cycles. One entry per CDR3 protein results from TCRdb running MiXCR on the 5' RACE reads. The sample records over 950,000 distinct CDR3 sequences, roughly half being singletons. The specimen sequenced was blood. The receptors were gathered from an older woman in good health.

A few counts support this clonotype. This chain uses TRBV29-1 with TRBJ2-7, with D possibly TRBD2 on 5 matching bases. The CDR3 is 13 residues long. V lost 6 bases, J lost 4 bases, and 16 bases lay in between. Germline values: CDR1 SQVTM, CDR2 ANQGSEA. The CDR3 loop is CSVLKGDGYEQYF. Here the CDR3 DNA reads TGCAGCGTCTTAAAGGGAGACGGGTACGAGCAGTACTTC.

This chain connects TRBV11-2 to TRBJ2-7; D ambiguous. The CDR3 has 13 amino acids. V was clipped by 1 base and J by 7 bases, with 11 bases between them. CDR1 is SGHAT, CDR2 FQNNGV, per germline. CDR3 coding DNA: TGTGCCAGCAGCTTAGTTCGCATCGATGAGCAGTACTTC. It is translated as CASSLVRIDEQYF.

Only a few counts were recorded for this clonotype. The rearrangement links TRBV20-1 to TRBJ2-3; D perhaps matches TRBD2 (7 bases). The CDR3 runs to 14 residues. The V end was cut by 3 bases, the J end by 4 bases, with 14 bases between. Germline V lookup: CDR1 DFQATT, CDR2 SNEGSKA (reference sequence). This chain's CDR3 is CSASWRGRSDTQYF. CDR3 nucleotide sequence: TGCAGTGCTAGCTGGCGGGGGCGGTCAGATACGCAGTATTTT.

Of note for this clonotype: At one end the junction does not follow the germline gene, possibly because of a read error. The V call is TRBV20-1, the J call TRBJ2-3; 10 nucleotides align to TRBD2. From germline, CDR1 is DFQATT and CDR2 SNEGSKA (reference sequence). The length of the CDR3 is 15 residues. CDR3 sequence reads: CSARGRLAGTDTHYF. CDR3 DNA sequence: TGCAGTGCTAGAGGTCGACTAGCGGGCACGGATACGCATTATTTT.

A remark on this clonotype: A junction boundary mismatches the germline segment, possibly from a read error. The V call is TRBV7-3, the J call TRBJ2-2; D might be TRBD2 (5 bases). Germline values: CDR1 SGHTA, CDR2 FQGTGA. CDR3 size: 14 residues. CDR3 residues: CACSLTRTTGELFF. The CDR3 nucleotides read TGTGCCTGCAGCTTAACCCGGACTACCGGGGAGCTGTTTTTT.

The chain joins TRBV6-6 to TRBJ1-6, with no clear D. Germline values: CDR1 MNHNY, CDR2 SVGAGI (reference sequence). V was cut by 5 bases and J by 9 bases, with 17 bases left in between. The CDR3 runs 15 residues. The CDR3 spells CASSRVSSGASPLHF. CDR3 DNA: TGTGCCAGCAGTCGAGTTAGCTCGGGTGCTTCACCCCTCCACTTT.

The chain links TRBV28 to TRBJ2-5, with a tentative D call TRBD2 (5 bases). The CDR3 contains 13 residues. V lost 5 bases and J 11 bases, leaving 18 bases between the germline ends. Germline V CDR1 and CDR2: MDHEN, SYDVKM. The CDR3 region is CASSVSEVGVQYF. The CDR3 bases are TGTGCCAGCAGTGTATCAGAGGTCGGGGTGCAGTACTTC.

CDR3 sequence: CASSQVGQGNGYTF. The CDR3 region has the DNA TGTGCCAGCAGCCAAGTTGGGCAGGGAAATGGCTACACCTTC. The chain links TRBV4-2 to TRBJ1-2; a possible D gene is TRBD1 (5 bases). V was shortened by 1 base and J by 6 bases, with 12 bases between the two germline ends. This CDR3 is 14 amino acids long. Germline CDR1 reads LGHNA; CDR2 reads YNFKEQ.

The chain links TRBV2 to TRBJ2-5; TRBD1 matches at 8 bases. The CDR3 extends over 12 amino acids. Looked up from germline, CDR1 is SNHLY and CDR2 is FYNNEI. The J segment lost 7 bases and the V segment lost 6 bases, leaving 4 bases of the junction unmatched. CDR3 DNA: TGTGCCAGCAGGGGGACAGGAACGACCCAGTACTTC. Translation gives CASRGTGTTQYF.

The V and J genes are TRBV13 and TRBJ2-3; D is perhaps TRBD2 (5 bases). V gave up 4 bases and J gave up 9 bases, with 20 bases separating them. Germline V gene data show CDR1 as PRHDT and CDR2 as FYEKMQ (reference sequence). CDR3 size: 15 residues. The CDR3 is CASSSPLARPGTQYF. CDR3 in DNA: TGTGCCAGCAGCTCTCCCCTAGCCCGTCCGGGGACGCAGTATTTT.

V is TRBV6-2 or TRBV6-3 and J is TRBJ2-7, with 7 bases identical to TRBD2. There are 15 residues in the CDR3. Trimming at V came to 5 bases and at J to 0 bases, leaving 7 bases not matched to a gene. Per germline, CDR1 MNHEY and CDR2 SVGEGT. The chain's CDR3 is CASSPPGGPSYEQYF. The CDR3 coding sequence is TGTGCCAGCAGTCCCCCGGGAGGACCCTCCTACGAGCAGTACTTC.

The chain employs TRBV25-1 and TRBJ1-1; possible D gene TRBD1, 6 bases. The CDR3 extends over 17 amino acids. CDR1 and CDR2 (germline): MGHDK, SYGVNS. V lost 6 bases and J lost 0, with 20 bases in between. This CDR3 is CASRPTGSASMNTEAFF. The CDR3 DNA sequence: TGTGCCAGCAGACCGACAGGCAGCGCCTCTATGAACACTGAAGCTTTCTTT.

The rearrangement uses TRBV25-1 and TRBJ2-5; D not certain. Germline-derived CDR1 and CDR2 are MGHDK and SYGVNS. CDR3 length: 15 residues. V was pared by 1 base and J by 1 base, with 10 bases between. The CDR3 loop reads CASSEFRAGQETQYF. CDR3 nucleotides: TGTGCCAGCAGTGAATTTAGGGCCGGCCAAGAGACCCAGTACTTC.

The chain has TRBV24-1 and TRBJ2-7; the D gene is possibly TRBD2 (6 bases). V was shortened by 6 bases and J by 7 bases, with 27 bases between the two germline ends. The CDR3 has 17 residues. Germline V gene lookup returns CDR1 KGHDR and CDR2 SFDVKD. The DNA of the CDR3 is TGTGCCACCAGTACGAGGGTTCTAGCGAGAGATTTTAATGAGCAGTACTTC. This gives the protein CATSTRVLARDFNEQYF.

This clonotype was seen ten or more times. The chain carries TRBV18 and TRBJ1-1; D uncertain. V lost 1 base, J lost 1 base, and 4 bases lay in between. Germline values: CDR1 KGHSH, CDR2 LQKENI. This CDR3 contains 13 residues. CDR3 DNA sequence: TGTGCCAGCTCACCACAGGGGAACACTGAAGCTTTCTTT. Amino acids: CASSPQGNTEAFF.

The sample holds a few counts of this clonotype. The CDR3 loop reads CSVGAGTRTDTQYF. The CDR3 DNA is TGCAGCGTTGGAGCCGGGACTCGCACAGATACGCAGTATTTT. The V call is TRBV29-1, the J call TRBJ2-3; D possibly corresponds to TRBD2 (6 bases). Germline V gene sequence: CDR1 SQVTM, CDR2 ANQGSEA. The CDR3 contains 14 residues. V lost 4 bases, J lost 1 base, and 12 bases lay in between.

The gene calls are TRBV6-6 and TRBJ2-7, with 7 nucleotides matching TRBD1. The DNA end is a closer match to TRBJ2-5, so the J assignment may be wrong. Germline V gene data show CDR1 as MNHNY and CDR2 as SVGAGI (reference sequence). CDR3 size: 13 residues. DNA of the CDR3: TGTGCCAGCAGTGCTCAAGGGGGCGAGACCCAGTACTTC. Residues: CASSAQGGETQYF.

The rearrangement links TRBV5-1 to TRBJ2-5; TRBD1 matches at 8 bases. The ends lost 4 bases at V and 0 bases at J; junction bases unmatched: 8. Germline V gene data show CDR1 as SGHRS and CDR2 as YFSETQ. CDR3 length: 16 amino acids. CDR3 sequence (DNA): TGCGCCAGCAGCCGCGGACAGGGTGGGAACCAAGAGACCCAGTACTTC. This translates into CASSRGQGGNQETQYF.

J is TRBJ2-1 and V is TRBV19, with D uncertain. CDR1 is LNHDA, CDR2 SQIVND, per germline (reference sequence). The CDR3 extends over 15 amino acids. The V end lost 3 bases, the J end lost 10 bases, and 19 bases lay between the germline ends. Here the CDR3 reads CASSIAPGWSQEQFF. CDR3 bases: TGTGCCAGTAGTATCGCCCCAGGATGGTCACAGGAGCAGTTCTTC.

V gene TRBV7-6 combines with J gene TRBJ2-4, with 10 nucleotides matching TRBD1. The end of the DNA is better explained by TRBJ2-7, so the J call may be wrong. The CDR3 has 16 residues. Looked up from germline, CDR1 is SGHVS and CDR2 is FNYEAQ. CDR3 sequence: CASSPRSGTGAYEQYF. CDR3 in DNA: TGTGCCAGCAGCCCAAGGTCCGGGACAGGGGCATACGAGCAGTACTTC.

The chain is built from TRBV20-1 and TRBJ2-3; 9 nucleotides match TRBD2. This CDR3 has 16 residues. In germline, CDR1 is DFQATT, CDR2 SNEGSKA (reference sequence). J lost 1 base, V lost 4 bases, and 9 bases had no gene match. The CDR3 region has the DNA TGCAGTGCTATAGACGGTTTAGCGGGGGGCACAGATACGCAGTATTTT. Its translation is CSAIDGLAGGTDTQYF.

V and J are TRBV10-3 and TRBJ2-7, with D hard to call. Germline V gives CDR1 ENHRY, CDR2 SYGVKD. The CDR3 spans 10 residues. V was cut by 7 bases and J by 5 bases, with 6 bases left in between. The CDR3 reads CAITGNEQYF. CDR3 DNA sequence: TGTGCCATCACGGGCAACGAGCAGTACTTC.

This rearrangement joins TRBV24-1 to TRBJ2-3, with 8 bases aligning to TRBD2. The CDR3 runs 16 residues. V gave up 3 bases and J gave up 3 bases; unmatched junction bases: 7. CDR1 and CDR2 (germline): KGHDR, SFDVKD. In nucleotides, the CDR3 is TGTGCCACCAGTGATCCCACCGGGACTAGTACAGATACGCAGTATTTT. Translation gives CATSDPTGTSTDTQYF.

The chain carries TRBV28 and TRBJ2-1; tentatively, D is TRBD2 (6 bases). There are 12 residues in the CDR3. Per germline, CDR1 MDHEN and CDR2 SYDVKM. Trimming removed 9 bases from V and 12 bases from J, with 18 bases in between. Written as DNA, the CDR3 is TGTGCCAGTTGGGGAAGGGCCGGGGGGCAGTTCTTC. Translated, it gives CASWGRAGGQFF.

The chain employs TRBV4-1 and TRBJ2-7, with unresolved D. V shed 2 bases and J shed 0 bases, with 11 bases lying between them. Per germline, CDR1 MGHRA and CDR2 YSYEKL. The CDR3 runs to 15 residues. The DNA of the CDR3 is TGCGCCAGCAGCCAAAGGGTGGTGAGCTCCTACGAGCAGTACTTC. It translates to CASSQRVVSSYEQYF.

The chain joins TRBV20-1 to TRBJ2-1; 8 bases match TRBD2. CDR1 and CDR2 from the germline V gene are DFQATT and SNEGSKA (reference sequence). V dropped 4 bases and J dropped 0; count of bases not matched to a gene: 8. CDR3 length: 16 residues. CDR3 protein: CSATAMGLDSYNEQFF. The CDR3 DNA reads TGCAGTGCTACCGCCATGGGACTAGACTCCTACAATGAGCAGTTCTTC.

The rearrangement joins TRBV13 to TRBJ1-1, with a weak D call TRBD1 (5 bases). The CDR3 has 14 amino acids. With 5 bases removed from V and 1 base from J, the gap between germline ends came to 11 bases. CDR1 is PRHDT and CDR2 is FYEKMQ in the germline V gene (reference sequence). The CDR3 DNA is TGTGCCAGCAGCACCTCAGACAGGAACACTGAAGCTTTCTTT. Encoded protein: CASSTSDRNTEAFF.

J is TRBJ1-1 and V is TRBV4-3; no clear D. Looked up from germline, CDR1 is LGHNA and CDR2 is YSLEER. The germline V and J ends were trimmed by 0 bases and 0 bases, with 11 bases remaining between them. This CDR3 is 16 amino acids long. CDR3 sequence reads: CASSQDIGIMNTEAFF. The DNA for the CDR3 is TGCGCCAGCAGCCAAGATATTGGCATAATGAACACTGAAGCTTTCTTT.